These 4 T cell receptor beta chains came from one sample sequenced in a study of siplizumab effects on memory and regulatory T cells. Clones were read by immunoSEQ multiplex PCR, and TCRdb kept only the in-frame ones, dropping some. The sample has under 140,000 clones; roughly 89% are singletons. Sequenced input: CD4+ T cells sorted from blood. These TCRs come from a human donor in good health.

This clone appeared once. V gene TRBV5-1 combines with J gene TRBJ2-7, with 7 positions matching TRBD2. The CDR3 extends over 14 amino acids. CDR1 SGHRS and CDR2 YFSETQ come from the germline V gene. Trimming cost V 3 bases and J 3 bases; bases outside gene matches: 6. The DNA for the CDR3 is TGCGCCAGCAGCTGGCTAGCGGTGGGCTACGAGCAGTACTTC. Its translation: CASSWLAVGYEQYF.

The gene calls are TRBV19 and TRBJ1-1; D unresolved. V was trimmed by 5 bases and J by 3 bases, leaving 7 bases between them. CDR3 length: 12 amino acids. Germline CDR1 and CDR2: LNHDA and SQIVND (reference sequence). The CDR3 bases are TGTGCCAGTAGTCAACCCTACACTGAAGCTTTCTTT. Encoded protein: CASSQPYTEAFF.

This chain uses TRBV15 with TRBJ1-5; D unresolved. Looked up from germline, CDR1 is LNHNV and CDR2 is YYDKDF (reference sequence). The CDR3 sequence is 15 residues long. V lost 0 bases to trimming and J lost 6 bases, with 12 bases between them. CDR3 protein: CATSRDGQIRQPQHF. CDR3 DNA: TGTGCCACCAGCAGAGATGGGCAGATCCGTCAGCCCCAGCATTTT.

The V and J genes are TRBV5-1 and TRBJ1-1; perhaps TRBD1 as D (5 bases). V lost 3 bases, J lost 5 bases, and 20 bases lay in between. Germline values: CDR1 SGHRS, CDR2 YFSETQ. CDR3 length equals 16 residues. In DNA form, the CDR3 reads TGCGCCAGCAGCTCAAAGACAGCTTTTTCATCAACTGAAGCTTTCTTT. It encodes CASSSKTAFSSTEAFF.